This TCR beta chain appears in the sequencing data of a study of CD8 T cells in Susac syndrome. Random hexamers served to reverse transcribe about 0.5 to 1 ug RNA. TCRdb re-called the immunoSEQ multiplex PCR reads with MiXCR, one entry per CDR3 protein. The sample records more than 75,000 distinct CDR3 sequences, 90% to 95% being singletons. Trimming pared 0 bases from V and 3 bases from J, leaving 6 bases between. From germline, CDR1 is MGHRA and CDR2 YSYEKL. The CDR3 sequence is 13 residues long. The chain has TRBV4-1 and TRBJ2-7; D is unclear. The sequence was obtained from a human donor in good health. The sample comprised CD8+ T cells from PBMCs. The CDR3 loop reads CASSQDVNYEQYF. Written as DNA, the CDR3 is TGCGCCAGCAGCCAAGATGTTAACTACGAGCAGTACTTC.